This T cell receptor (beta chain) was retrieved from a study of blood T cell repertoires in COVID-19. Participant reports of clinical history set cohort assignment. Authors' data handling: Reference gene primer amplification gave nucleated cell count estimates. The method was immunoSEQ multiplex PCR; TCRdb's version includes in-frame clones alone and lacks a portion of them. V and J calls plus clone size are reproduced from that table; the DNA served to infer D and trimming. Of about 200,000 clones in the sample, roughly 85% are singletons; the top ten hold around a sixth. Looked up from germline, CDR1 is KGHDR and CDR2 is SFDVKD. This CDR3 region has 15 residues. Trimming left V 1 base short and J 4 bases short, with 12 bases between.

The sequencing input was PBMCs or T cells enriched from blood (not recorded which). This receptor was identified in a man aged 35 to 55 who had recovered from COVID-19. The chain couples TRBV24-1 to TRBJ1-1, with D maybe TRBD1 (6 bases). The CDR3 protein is CATSDFKGGITEAFF. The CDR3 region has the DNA TGTGCCACCAGTGATTTCAAAGGGGGTATCACTGAAGCTTTCTTT.